This T cell receptor beta chain was recorded in a study of shared clonotypes between healthy human individuals. Whole-study findings and limits: Sampling covered nothing but blood. Tissue TCR repertoires likely differ from those found in blood.

Per the germline V gene, CDR1 is GTSNPN and CDR2 is SVGIG (reference sequence). V was pared by 2 bases and J by 4 bases, with 9 bases of the junction left unmatched. The CDR3 length is 15 residues. With regard to this clone: Its target is not known.

Clones were sequenced by immunoSEQ multiplex PCR, and TCRdb holds only the in-frame ones, with some missing. Here the sample spans roughly 490,000 clones, roughly 85% being singletons. This clonotype originated in a woman aged 40 to 50 in good health. Some clones in this sample may be carry-over from other donors' samples. The chain combines TRBV30 with TRBJ2-7; TRBD2 matches at 9 bases. Source material: PBMCs. CDR3 bases: TGTGCCTGGAGTCGTAATAGCGGGAGCGGGTACGAGCAGTACTTC. This gives the protein CAWSRNSGSGYEQYF.